The rows below give T cell receptor beta chains drawn from one sample of a study of cytotoxic CD8 clonotypes in ibrutinib-treated CLL. Assay used: immunoSEQ multiplex PCR; TCRdb lists only in-frame clones, some missing. The sample holds more than 85,000 clones; about 78% are singletons and the top ten take about 33%. Sequencing used PBMCs, obtained after 12 months of ibrutinib treatment. Receptor source: a human donor with chronic lymphocytic leukemia. CDR3s include the opening cysteine and the closing phenylalanine or tryptophan. Each record gives: J gene, V gene, clone size, D gene, CDR3 protein, CDR3 DNA. The D gene is left open where the match is weak. Clone size appears in some rows only: once, few, many, or a class for an expanded clone.

J gene: TRBJ2-1
V gene: TRBV7-2
clone size: -
D gene: -
CDR3 protein: CASSLQQVGSEQFF
CDR3 DNA: TGTGCCAGCAGCTTACAGCAGGTCGGTTCCGAGCAGTTCTTC

J gene: TRBJ1-1
V gene: TRBV25-1
clone size: -
D gene: -
CDR3 protein: CASSLGQGIAFF
CDR3 DNA: TGTGCCAGCAGTTTGGGGCAGGGGATAGCTTTCTTT

J gene: TRBJ1-2
V gene: TRBV7-3
clone size: few
D gene: -
CDR3 protein: CASSLGGSYGYTF
CDR3 DNA: TGTGCCAGCAGCTTAGGAGGCAGCTATGGCTACACCTTC

J gene: TRBJ1-2
V gene: TRBV4-2
clone size: -
D gene: -
CDR3 protein: CASSQDLGSGQNYGYTF
CDR3 DNA: TGTGCCAGCAGCCAAGACTTAGGCTCGGGGCAGAACTATGGCTACACCTTC

J gene: TRBJ2-3
V gene: TRBV18
clone size: -
D gene: TRBD2
CDR3 protein: CASSPPSGGGADTQYF
CDR3 DNA: TGTGCCAGCTCACCACCGAGCGGGGGAGGGGCAGATACGCAGTATTTT

J gene: TRBJ1-5
V gene: TRBV7-8
clone size: -
D gene: -
CDR3 protein: CASSLDMGSPYQPQHF
CDR3 DNA: TGTGCCAGCAGCTTAGACATGGGGTCCCCCTATCAGCCCCAGCATTTT

J gene: TRBJ2-5
V gene: TRBV5-1
clone size: few
D gene: TRBD2
CDR3 protein: CASSLDLAEETQYF
CDR3 DNA: TGCGCCAGCAGCTTGGACCTAGCGGAAGAGACCCAGTACTTC

J gene: TRBJ2-6
V gene: TRBV7-3
clone size: -
D gene: -
CDR3 protein: CASSLFQGPSGANVLTF
CDR3 DNA: TGTGCCAGCAGCTTGTTCCAGGGGCCCTCTGGGGCCAACGTCCTGACTTTC

J gene: TRBJ2-7
V gene: TRBV7-2
clone size: -
D gene: -
CDR3 protein: CASSQGQVTYEQYF
CDR3 DNA: TGTGCCAGCAGCCAAGGGCAGGTCACCTACGAGCAGTACTTC

J gene: TRBJ2-5
V gene: TRBV28
clone size: -
D gene: -
CDR3 protein: CASRGFQETQYF
CDR3 DNA: TGTGCCAGCAGAGGATTTCAAGAGACCCAGTACTTC

J gene: TRBJ2-5
V gene: TRBV11-1
clone size: -
D gene: TRBD1
CDR3 protein: CASSLKLDRLVETQYF
CDR3 DNA: TGTGCCAGCAGCTTAAAATTGGACAGGCTTGTCGAGACCCAGTACTTC

J gene: TRBJ2-3
V gene: TRBV6-4
clone size: -
D gene: TRBD2
CDR3 protein: CASSDEAGGPGNTQYF
CDR3 DNA: TGTGCCAGCAGTGACGAGGCGGGGGGGCCCGGGAATACGCAGTATTTT

J gene: TRBJ2-2
V gene: TRBV7-3
clone size: -
D gene: TRBD1
CDR3 protein: CASSSGQGAGTGELFF
CDR3 DNA: TGTGCCAGCAGCTCGGGACAGGGGGCGGGCACCGGGGAGCTGTTTTTT

J gene: TRBJ2-3
V gene: TRBV14
clone size: -
D gene: -
CDR3 protein: CASSQVGSLSDTQYF
CDR3 DNA: TGTGCCAGCAGCCAAGTCGGGAGTCTTTCAGATACGCAGTATTTT

J gene: TRBJ2-1
V gene: TRBV5-4
clone size: -
D gene: -
CDR3 protein: CASSLFGVGSYNEQFF
CDR3 DNA: TGTGCCAGCAGCTTGTTTGGGGTTGGGTCCTACAATGAGCAGTTCTTC

J gene: TRBJ1-6
V gene: TRBV28
clone size: -
D gene: TRBD1
CDR3 protein: CASSETGQGISPLHF
CDR3 DNA: TGTGCCAGCAGTGAGACGGGACAGGGGATTTCACCCCTCCACTTT

J gene: TRBJ2-6
V gene: TRBV7-3
clone size: -
D gene: -
CDR3 protein: CASSSGTSNVLTF
CDR3 DNA: TGTGCCAGCAGCTCCGGGACGAGCAACGTCCTGACTTTC

J gene: TRBJ2-2
V gene: TRBV22-1
clone size: -
D gene: -
CDR3 protein: CPGSARPNTGELFF
CDR3 DNA: TGTCCTGGGAGCGCACGACCGAACACCGGGGAGCTGTTTTTT

J gene: TRBJ2-7
V gene: TRBV2
clone size: many
D gene: TRBD1
CDR3 protein: CATIGAGGSYEQYF
CDR3 DNA: TGTGCCACGATCGGGGCAGGGGGCTCCTACGAGCAGTACTTC

J gene: TRBJ2-5
V gene: TRBV9
clone size: -
D gene: -
CDR3 protein: CASGRGPQETQYF
CDR3 DNA: TGTGCCAGCGGGAGGGGGCCCCAAGAGACCCAGTACTTC

J gene: TRBJ1-2
V gene: TRBV5-1
clone size: -
D gene: -
CDR3 protein: CASSLQRGGDGYTF
CDR3 DNA: TGCGCCAGCAGCTTACAACGGGGGGGCGATGGCTACACCTTC

J gene: TRBJ2-2
V gene: TRBV7-3
clone size: -
D gene: TRBD2
CDR3 protein: CASSPKGLAGTNTGELFF
CDR3 DNA: TGTGCCAGCAGCCCGAAAGGACTAGCGGGGACGAACACCGGGGAGCTGTTTTTT

J gene: TRBJ1-6
V gene: TRBV2
clone size: few
D gene: -
CDR3 protein: CASTTGTFNHSPLHF
CDR3 DNA: TGTGCCAGCACCACTGGGACCTTTAATCATTCACCCCTCCACTTT

J gene: TRBJ1-1
V gene: TRBV19
clone size: -
D gene: -
CDR3 protein: CASSSSGTHGQAFF
CDR3 DNA: TGTGCCAGTAGTAGCTCCGGGACCCACGGTCAAGCTTTCTTT

J gene: TRBJ2-2
V gene: TRBV6-5
clone size: few
D gene: -
CDR3 protein: CASSYARETGELFF
CDR3 DNA: TGTGCCAGCAGTTACGCCCGGGAAACCGGGGAGCTGTTTTTT

J gene: TRBJ2-5
V gene: TRBV7-2
clone size: -
D gene: -
CDR3 protein: CASSLRGSLRETQYF
CDR3 DNA: TGTGCCAGCAGCTTGAGGGGTAGTCTCCGGGAGACCCAGTACTTC

J gene: TRBJ2-6
V gene: TRBV21-1
clone size: -
D gene: -
CDR3 protein: CASSKALSAGDSGANVLTF
CDR3 DNA: TGTGCCAGCAGCAAAGCGCTTTCTGCAGGAGACTCTGGGGCCAACGTCCTGACTTTC

J gene: TRBJ2-2
V gene: TRBV19
clone size: -
D gene: TRBD1
CDR3 protein: CASSTGDRPNTGELFF
CDR3 DNA: TGTGCCAGTAGTACCGGGGACAGGCCAAACACCGGGGAGCTGTTTTTT

J gene: TRBJ2-1
V gene: TRBV25-1
clone size: -
D gene: -
CDR3 protein: CASSVGLREQFF
CDR3 DNA: TGTGCCAGCAGTGTGGGCCTAAGGGAGCAGTTCTTC

J gene: TRBJ2-7
V gene: TRBV30
clone size: -
D gene: -
CDR3 protein: CAWSRDAGRYEQYF
CDR3 DNA: TGTGCCTGGAGTAGGGACGCGGGGCGGTACGAGCAGTACTTC

J gene: TRBJ2-1
V gene: TRBV10-3
clone size: -
D gene: -
CDR3 protein: CAISESKGSLGPYNEQFF
CDR3 DNA: TGTGCCATCAGTGAGTCGAAGGGCTCACTAGGACCCTACAATGAGCAGTTCTTC

J gene: TRBJ2-7
V gene: TRBV7-2
clone size: -
D gene: TRBD2
CDR3 protein: CASSLAISGGVGYEQYF
CDR3 DNA: TGTGCCAGCAGCTTAGCGATTAGCGGGGGAGTAGGCTACGAGCAGTACTTC

J gene: TRBJ2-5
V gene: TRBV18
clone size: -
D gene: -
CDR3 protein: CASSPQSGTETQYF
CDR3 DNA: TGTGCCAGCTCACCTCAGTCGGGGACCGAGACCCAGTACTTC

J gene: TRBJ1-3
V gene: TRBV20-1
clone size: -
D gene: -
CDR3 protein: CSARKGNTIYF
CDR3 DNA: TGCAGTGCTAGAAAGGGTAACACCATATATTTT

J gene: TRBJ1-1
V gene: TRBV7-9
clone size: -
D gene: -
CDR3 protein: CASSLVPGGLAEAFF
CDR3 DNA: TGTGCCAGCAGCTTAGTTCCGGGTGGTTTGGCTGAAGCTTTCTTT

J gene: TRBJ2-7
V gene: TRBV27
clone size: -
D gene: TRBD1
CDR3 protein: CASSFRPPTGTTYEQYF
CDR3 DNA: TGTGCCAGCAGTTTCCGCCCCCCGACAGGGACAACCTACGAGCAGTACTTC

J gene: TRBJ1-4
V gene: TRBV4-2
clone size: -
D gene: -
CDR3 protein: CASSQDGQGNEKLFF
CDR3 DNA: TGTGCCAGCAGCCAAGATGGTCAGGGAAATGAAAAACTGTTTTTT

J gene: TRBJ2-2
V gene: TRBV27
clone size: -
D gene: TRBD2
CDR3 protein: CASRPLGGGVSGELFF
CDR3 DNA: TGTGCCAGCAGACCCCTGGGCGGGGGAGTATCCGGGGAGCTGTTTTTT

J gene: TRBJ1-1
V gene: TRBV18
clone size: -
D gene: TRBD1
CDR3 protein: CASSQGTGDMNTEAFF
CDR3 DNA: TGTGCCAGCTCACAGGGGACAGGGGACATGAACACTGAAGCTTTCTTT

J gene: TRBJ1-5
V gene: TRBV7-9
clone size: few
D gene: -
CDR3 protein: CASSLGSGPRNQPQHF
CDR3 DNA: TGTGCCAGCAGCTTAGGGTCAGGGCCTCGCAATCAGCCCCAGCATTTT

J gene: TRBJ2-2
V gene: TRBV5-1
clone size: -
D gene: -
CDR3 protein: CASSSEGSTGELFF
CDR3 DNA: TGCGCCAGCAGCTCGGAGGGGAGCACCGGGGAGCTGTTTTTT

J gene: TRBJ1-2
V gene: TRBV2
clone size: -
D gene: TRBD1
CDR3 protein: CASRVTGAREGGYTF
CDR3 DNA: TGTGCCAGCAGGGTGACAGGGGCCAGAGAGGGCGGCTACACCTTC

J gene: TRBJ1-3
V gene: TRBV4-1
clone size: many
D gene: TRBD1
CDR3 protein: CASSQEPTGVSGNTIYF
CDR3 DNA: TGCGCCAGCAGCCAAGAGCCGACAGGGGTCTCTGGAAACACCATATATTTT

J gene: TRBJ1-6
V gene: TRBV7-2
clone size: -
D gene: -
CDR3 protein: CASSLEVIQGSGSPLHF
CDR3 DNA: TGTGCCAGCAGCTTAGAAGTGATACAGGGAAGCGGTTCACCCCTCCACTTT

J gene: TRBJ2-1
V gene: TRBV11-3
clone size: few
D gene: -
CDR3 protein: CASSYASYNEQFF
CDR3 DNA: TGTGCCAGCAGCTACGCCTCCTACAATGAGCAGTTCTTC

J gene: TRBJ1-1
V gene: TRBV23-1
clone size: few
D gene: -
CDR3 protein: CASSQLENTEAFF
CDR3 DNA: TGCGCCAGCAGTCAGCTGGAGAACACTGAAGCTTTCTTT

J gene: TRBJ1-1
V gene: TRBV7-6
clone size: once
D gene: -
CDR3 protein: CASSLAAAGSTEAFF
CDR3 DNA: TGTGCCAGCAGCTTAGCTGCCGCAGGGAGCACTGAAGCTTTCTTT

J gene: TRBJ1-5
V gene: TRBV30
clone size: -
D gene: -
CDR3 protein: CAWSEDGNQPQHF
CDR3 DNA: TGTGCCTGGAGTGAGGACGGGAATCAGCCCCAGCATTTT

J gene: TRBJ1-1
V gene: TRBV29-1
clone size: -
D gene: -
CDR3 protein: CSVSARRDTEAFF
CDR3 DNA: TGCAGCGTTTCAGCCCGACGGGACACTGAAGCTTTCTTT

J gene: TRBJ2-5
V gene: TRBV25-1
clone size: -
D gene: -
CDR3 protein: CASSLGLRDQETQYF
CDR3 DNA: TGTGCCAGCAGTCTTGGCTTGAGGGACCAAGAGACCCAGTACTTC

J gene: TRBJ1-2
V gene: TRBV6-5
clone size: once
D gene: TRBD1
CDR3 protein: CASSSGQGGGYTF
CDR3 DNA: TGTGCCAGCAGCTCCGGACAGGGAGGAGGCTACACCTTC

J gene: TRBJ1-6
V gene: TRBV7-9
clone size: -
D gene: -
CDR3 protein: CASSSRGNLNSPLHF
CDR3 DNA: TGTGCCAGCAGCTCTAGGGGGAACTTAAATTCACCCCTCCACTTT

J gene: TRBJ1-5
V gene: TRBV5-6
clone size: -
D gene: -
CDR3 protein: CASSLLRDGNQPQHF
CDR3 DNA: TGTGCCAGCAGCTTGCTCAGGGACGGCAATCAGCCCCAGCATTTT

J gene: TRBJ2-2
V gene: TRBV5-1
clone size: -
D gene: -
CDR3 protein: CASSLDQPGELFF
CDR3 DNA: TGCGCCAGCAGCTTGGATCAGCCCGGGGAGCTGTTTTTT